This TCR beta chain was captured by sequencing in a study of cytomegalovirus exposure and HLA in healthy donors. Germline V gene data show CDR1 as SNHLY and CDR2 as FYNNEI. Losses at the gene ends were 6 bases for V and 4 bases for J; bases not matched to a gene: 6. CDR3 length equals 14 residues. It was with 60 Vbeta and 13 Jbeta primers that the PCR ran. Generated by immunoSEQ multiplex PCR, the TCRdb table keeps only in-frame clones and is missing some. This sample's clone table lists some 140,000 clones. V gene TRBV2 combines with J gene TRBJ1-5; 7 positions match TRBD1. The sample was PBMCs. This TCR came from a woman aged 55-75 years in good health and CMV-seronegative. For the CDR3, the DNA is TGTGCCAGCAGCACGGGACAGAAAAATCAGCCCCAGCATTTT. The encoded protein is CASSTGQKNQPQHF. Full variable domain (rest looked up from reference TRBV2 and TRBJ1-5): EPEVTQTPSHQVTQMGQEVILRCVPISNHLYFYWYRQILGQKVEFLVSFYNNEISEKSEIFDDQFSVERPDGSNFTLKIRSTKLEDSAMYFCASSTGQKNQPQHFGDGTRLSIL.